This T cell receptor beta chain was observed in a study of PD-L1 blockade in urothelial cancer. Per germline, CDR1 SGHNT and CDR2 YYREEE (reference sequence). The CDR3 runs to 17 residues. V dropped 4 bases and J dropped 3; count of bases not matched to a gene: 4. Sequencing was performed with immunoSEQ multiplex PCR; in TCRdb, only in-frame clones are kept and a portion is missing. The sample records 70,000 or so clones, about 88% being singletons. Material: PBMCs, obtained around atezolizumab (anti-PD-L1) treatment. The source of this sequence is a man aged 60-69 years with urothelial cancer. V usage is TRBV5-4 and J usage is TRBJ2-2; 15 bases are shared with TRBD2. CDR3 loop: CASSRTSGGVHTGELFF. The CDR3 coding sequence is TGTGCCAGCAGCCGGACTAGCGGGGGGGTTCACACCGGGGAGCTGTTTTTT.